This TCR beta chain was sequenced for a study of OX40 agonist ivuxolimab in advanced cancers. Sequenced by immunoSEQ multiplex PCR; TCRdb stores in-frame clones only, minus some. Among some 40,000 clones, 80% to 90% were seen once, and the ten largest hold over 40%. Per germline, CDR1 GTSNPN and CDR2 SVGIG (reference sequence). The trim removed 4 bases at V and 6 bases at J, leaving 5 bases unmatched. CDR3 size: 13 residues. Baseline, cycle 4 day 1, and cycle 7 day 1 were the blood sampling points. Specimen: CD4+ or CD8+ T cells sorted from blood, collected in a trial of the OX40 agonist ivuxolimab. The rearrangement joins TRBV30 to TRBJ2-3; 9 bases line up with TRBD2. The receptor comes from an adult with an advanced solid tumor such as melanoma, head and neck, liver or kidney cancer. CDR3 region: CAWKAGGQDTQYF. CDR3 nucleotides: TGTGCCTGGAAGGCGGGGGGGCAGGATACGCAGTATTTT.